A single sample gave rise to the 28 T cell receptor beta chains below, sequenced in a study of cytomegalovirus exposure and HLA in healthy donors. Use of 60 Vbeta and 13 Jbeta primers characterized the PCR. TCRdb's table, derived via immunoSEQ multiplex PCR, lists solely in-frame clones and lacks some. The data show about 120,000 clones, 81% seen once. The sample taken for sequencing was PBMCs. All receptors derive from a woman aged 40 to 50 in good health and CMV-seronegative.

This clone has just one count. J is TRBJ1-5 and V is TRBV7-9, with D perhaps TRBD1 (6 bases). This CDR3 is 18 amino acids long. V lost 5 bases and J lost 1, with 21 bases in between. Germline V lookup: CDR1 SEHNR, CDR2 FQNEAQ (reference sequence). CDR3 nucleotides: TGTGCCAGCAGCCCCCATTGGCAGGGGTATAGGAGCAATCAGCCCCAGCATTTT. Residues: CASSPHWQGYRSNQPQHF. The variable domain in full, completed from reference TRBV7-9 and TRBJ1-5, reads DTGVSQNPRHKITKRGQNVTFRCDPISEHNRLYWYRQTLGQGPEFLTYFQNEAQLEKSRLLSDRFSAERPKGSFSTLEIQRTEQGDSAMYLCASSPHWQGYRSNQPQHFGDGTRLSIL.

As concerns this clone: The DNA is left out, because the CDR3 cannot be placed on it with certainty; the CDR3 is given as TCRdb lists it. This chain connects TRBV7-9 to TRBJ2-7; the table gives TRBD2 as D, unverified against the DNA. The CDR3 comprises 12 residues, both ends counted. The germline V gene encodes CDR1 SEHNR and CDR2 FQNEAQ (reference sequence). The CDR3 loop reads CSSSLVGGGIYF.

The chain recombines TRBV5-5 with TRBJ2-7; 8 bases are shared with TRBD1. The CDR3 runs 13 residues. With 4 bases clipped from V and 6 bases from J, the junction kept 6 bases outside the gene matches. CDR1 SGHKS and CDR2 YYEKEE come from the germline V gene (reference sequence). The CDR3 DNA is TGTGCCAGCAGCCAGGACAGGGATGGCGAGCAGTACTTC. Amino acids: CASSQDRDGEQYF.

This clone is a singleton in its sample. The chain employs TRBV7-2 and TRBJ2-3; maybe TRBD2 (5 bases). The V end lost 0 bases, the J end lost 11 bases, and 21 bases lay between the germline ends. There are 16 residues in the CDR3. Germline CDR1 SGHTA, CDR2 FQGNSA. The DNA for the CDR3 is TGTGCCAGCAGCTTAGCGCGGGCGGCTGGGCAGATCGTGCAGTATTTT. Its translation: CASSLARAAGQIVQYF.

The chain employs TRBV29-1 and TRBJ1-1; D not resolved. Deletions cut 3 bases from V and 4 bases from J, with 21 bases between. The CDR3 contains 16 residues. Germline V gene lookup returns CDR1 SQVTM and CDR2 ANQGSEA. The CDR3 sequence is CSVDAGSSVTGTEAFF. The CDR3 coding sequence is TGCAGCGTTGACGCCGGGTCTAGTGTTACGGGCACTGAAGCTTTCTTT. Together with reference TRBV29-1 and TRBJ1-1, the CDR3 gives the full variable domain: SAVISQKPSRDICQRGTSLTIQCQVDSQVTMMFWYRQQPGQSLTLIATANQGSEATYESGFVIDKFPISRPNLTFSTLTVSNMSPEDSSIYLCSVDAGSSVTGTEAFFGQGTRLTVV.

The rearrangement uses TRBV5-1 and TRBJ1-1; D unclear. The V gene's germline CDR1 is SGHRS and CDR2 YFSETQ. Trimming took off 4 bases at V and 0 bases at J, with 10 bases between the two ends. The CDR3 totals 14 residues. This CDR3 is CASSTGIMNTEAFF. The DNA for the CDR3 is TGCGCCAGCAGCACCGGTATCATGAACACTGAAGCTTTCTTT.

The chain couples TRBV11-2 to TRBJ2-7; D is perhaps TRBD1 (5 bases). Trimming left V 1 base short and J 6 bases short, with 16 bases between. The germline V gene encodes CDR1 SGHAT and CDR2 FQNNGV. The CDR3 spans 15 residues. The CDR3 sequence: CASSLVQAGYREQYF. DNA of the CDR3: TGTGCCAGCAGCTTAGTGCAGGCAGGGTATCGCGAGCAGTACTTC.

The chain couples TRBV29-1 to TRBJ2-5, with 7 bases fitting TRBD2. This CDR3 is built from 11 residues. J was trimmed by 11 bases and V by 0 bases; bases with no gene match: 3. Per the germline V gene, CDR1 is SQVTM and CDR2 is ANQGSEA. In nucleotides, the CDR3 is TGCAGCGTTGAAGATAGTAGCGGGCAGTACTTC. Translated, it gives CSVEDSSGQYF.

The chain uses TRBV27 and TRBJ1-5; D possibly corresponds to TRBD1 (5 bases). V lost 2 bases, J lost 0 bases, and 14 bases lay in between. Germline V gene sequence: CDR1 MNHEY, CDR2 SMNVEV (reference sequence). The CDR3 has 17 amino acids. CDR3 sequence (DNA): TGTGCCAGCAGTTTAGACAGATTTTCCTATAGCAATCAGCCCCAGCATTTT. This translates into CASSLDRFSYSNQPQHF.

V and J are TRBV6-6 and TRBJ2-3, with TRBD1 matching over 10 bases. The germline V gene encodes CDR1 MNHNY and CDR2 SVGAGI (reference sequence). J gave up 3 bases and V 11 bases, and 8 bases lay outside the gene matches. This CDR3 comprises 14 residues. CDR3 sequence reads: CAAGQGWGTDTQYF. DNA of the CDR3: TGTGCCGCGGGACAGGGGTGGGGTACAGATACGCAGTATTTT.

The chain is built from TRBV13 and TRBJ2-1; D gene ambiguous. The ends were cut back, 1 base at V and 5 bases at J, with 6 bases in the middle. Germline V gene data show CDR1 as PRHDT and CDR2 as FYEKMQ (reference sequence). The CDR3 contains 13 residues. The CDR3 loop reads CASSLELHNEQFF. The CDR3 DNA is TGTGCCAGCAGCTTAGAGCTCCACAATGAGCAGTTCTTC. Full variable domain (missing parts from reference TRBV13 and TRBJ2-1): AAGVIQSPRHLIKEKRETATLKCYPIPRHDTVYWYQQGPGQDPQFLISFYEKMQSDKGSIPDRFSAQQFSDYHSELNMSSLELGDSALYFCASSLELHNEQFFGPGTRLTVL.

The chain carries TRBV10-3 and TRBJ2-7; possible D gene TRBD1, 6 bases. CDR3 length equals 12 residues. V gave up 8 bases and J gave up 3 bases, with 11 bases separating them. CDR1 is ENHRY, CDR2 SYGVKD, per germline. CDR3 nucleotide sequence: TGTGCCATCGCGAAGGACAGCTACGAGCAGTACTTC. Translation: CAIAKDSYEQYF.

The CDR3 sequence is CASNKGQLATNEKLFF. CDR3 coding DNA: TGTGCCAGCAATAAGGGACAATTAGCAACTAATGAAAAACTGTTTTTT. The J gene is TRBJ1-4, the V gene TRBV6-6; possibly TRBD1 for D (6 bases). The CDR3 extends over 16 amino acids. V was pared by 7 bases and J by 0 bases, with 15 bases between. The germline gives CDR1 MNHNY, CDR2 SVGAGI (reference sequence).

The CDR3 nucleotides read TGCGCCAGCAGCCAAGATCTTGTTAGCGGGAGGGCCTGGGAAAATGAGCAGTTCTTC. This codes for CASSQDLVSGRAWENEQFF. The gene calls are TRBV4-3 and TRBJ2-1; 11 nucleotides match TRBD2. The germline CDR1 and CDR2 sequences are LGHNA and YSLEER. The trim removed 0 bases at V and 7 bases at J, leaving 14 bases unmatched. This CDR3 is 19 amino acids long.

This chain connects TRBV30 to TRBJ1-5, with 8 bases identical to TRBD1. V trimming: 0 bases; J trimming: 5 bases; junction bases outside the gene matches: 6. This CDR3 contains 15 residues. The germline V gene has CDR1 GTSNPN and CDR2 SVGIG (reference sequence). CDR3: CAWSVGTGGHQPQHF. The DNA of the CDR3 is TGTGCCTGGAGTGTAGGTACAGGGGGGCATCAGCCCCAGCATTTT.

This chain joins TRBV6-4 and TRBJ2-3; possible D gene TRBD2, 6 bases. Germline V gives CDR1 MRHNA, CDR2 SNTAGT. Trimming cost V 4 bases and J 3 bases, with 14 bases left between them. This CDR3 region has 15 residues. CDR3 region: CASSARREVTDTQYF. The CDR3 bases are TGTGCCAGCAGTGCGCGCAGGGAGGTTACAGATACGCAGTATTTT.

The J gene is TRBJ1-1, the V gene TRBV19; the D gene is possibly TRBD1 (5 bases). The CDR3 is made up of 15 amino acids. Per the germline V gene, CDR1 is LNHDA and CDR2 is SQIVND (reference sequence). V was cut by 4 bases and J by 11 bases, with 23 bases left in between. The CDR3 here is CASSTNDDRRGLAFF. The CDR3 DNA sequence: TGTGCCAGTAGTACTAACGACGACAGACGAGGCCTGGCTTTCTTT. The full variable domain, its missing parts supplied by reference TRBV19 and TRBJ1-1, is DGGITQSPKYLFRKEGQNVTLSCEQNLNHDAMYWYRQDPGQGLRLIYYSQIVNDFQKGDIAEGYSVSREKKESFPLTVTSAQKNPTAFYLCASSTNDDRRGLAFFGQGTRLTVV.

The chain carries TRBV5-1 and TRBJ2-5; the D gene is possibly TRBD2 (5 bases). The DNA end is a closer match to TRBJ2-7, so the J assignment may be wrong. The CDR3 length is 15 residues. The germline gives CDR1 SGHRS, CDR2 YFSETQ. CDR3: CASSPAGPQSYEQYF. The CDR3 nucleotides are TGCGCCAGCAGCCCGGCGGGCCCGCAGTCCTACGAGCAGTACTTC.

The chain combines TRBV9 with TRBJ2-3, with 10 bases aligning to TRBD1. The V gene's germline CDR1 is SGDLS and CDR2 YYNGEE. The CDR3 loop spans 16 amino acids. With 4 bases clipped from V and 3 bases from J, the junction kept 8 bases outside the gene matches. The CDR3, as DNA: TGTGCCAGCAGCCCCCAGGGGACAGGGGAAACAGATACGCAGTATTTT. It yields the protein CASSPQGTGETDTQYF.

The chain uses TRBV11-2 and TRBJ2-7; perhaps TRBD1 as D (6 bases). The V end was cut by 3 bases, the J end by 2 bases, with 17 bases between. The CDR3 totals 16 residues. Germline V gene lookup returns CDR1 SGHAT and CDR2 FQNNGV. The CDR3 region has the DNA TGTGCCAGCAGCTTTAGCCCCGGGACACAAACCTACGAGCAGTACTTC. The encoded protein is CASSFSPGTQTYEQYF.

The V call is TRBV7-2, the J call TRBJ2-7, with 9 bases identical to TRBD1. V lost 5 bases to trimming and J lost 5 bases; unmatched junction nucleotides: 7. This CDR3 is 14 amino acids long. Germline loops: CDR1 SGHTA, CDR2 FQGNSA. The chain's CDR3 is CASSPGQGFDEQYF. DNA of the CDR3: TGTGCCAGCAGCCCGGGACAGGGTTTCGACGAGCAGTACTTC.

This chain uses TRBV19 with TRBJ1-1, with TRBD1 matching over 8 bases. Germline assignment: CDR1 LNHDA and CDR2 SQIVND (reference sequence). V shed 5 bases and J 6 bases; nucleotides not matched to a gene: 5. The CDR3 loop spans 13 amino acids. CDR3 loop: CASSPWTGPEAFF. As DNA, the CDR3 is TGTGCCAGTAGTCCATGGACAGGGCCTGAAGCTTTCTTT.

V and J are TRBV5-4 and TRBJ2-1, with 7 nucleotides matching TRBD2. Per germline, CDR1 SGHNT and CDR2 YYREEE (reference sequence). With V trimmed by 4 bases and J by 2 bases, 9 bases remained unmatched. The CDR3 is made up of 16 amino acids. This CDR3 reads CASSTGAGPTYNEQFF. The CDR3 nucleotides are TGTGCCAGCAGCACCGGAGCGGGGCCAACCTACAATGAGCAGTTCTTC.

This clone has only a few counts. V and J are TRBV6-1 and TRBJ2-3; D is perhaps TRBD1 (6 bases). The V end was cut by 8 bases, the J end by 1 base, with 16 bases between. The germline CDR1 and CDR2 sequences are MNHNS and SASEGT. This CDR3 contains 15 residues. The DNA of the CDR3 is TGTGCCAGCCACTTACAGGGTGCAGGCACAGATACGCAGTATTTT. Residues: CASHLQGAGTDTQYF.

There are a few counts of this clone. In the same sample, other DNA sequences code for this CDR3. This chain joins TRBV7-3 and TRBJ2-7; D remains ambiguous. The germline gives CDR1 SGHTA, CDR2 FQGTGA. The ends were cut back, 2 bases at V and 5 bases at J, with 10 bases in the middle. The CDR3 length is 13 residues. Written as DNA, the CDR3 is TGTGCCAGCAGCTTACAAGGAGCCCACGAGCAGTACTTC. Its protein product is CASSLQGAHEQYF.

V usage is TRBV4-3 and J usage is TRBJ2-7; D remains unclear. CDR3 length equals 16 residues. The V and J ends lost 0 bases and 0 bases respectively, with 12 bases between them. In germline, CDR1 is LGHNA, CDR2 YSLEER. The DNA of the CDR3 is TGCGCCAGCAGCCAAGATTCCACAGCCATCTCCTACGAGCAGTACTTC. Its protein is CASSQDSTAISYEQYF.

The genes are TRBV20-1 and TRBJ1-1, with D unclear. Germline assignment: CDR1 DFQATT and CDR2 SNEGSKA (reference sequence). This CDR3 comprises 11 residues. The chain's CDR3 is CILPGNTEAFF. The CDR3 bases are TGCATCTTGCCGGGGAACACTGAAGCTTTCTTT.

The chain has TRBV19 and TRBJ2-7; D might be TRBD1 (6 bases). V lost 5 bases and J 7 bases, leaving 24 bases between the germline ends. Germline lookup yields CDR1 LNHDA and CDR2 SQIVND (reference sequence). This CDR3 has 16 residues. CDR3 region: CASSAFTGPGRGEQYF. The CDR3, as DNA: TGTGCCAGTAGTGCCTTCACAGGGCCGGGAAGGGGAGAGCAGTACTTC. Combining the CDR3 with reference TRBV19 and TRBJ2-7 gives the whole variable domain DGGITQSPKYLFRKEGQNVTLSCEQNLNHDAMYWYRQDPGQGLRLIYYSQIVNDFQKGDIAEGYSVSREKKESFPLTVTSAQKNPTAFYLCASSAFTGPGRGEQYFGPGTRLTVT.